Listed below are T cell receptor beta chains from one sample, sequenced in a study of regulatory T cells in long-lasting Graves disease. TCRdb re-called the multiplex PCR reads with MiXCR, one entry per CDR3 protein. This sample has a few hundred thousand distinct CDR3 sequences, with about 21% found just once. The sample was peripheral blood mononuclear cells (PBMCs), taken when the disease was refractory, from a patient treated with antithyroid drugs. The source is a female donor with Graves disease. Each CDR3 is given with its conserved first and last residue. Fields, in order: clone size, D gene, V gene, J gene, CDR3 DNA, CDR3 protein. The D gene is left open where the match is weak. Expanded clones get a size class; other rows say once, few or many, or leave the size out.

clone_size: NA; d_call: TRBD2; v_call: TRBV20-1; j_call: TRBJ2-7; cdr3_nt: TGCAGTGCTAGAGATTTGGGACTAGCGGCGGAGGATGAGGAGCAGTACTTC; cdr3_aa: CSARDLGLAAEDEEQYF
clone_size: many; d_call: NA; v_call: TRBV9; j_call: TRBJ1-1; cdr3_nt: TGTGCCAGCAGCACGGGGAGTGGTAACACTGAAGCTTTCTTT; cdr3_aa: CASSTGSGNTEAFF
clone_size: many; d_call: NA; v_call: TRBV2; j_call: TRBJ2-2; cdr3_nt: TGTGCCAGCAGTCCGACAGGAAGGGAGGGGACCGGGGAGCTGTTTTTT; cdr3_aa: CASSPTGREGTGELFF
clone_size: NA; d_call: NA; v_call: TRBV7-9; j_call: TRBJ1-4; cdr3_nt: TGTGCCAGCAGCACAGCAGCAACTAATGAAAAACTGTTTTTT; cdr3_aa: CASSTAATNEKLFF
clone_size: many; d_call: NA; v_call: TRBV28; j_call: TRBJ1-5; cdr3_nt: TGTGCCAGCAGGTTCCTCCGTGGCAGAAGCAATCAGCCCCAGCATTTT; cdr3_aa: CASRFLRGRSNQPQHF
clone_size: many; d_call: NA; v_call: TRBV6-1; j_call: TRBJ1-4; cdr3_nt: TGTGCCAGCAGTGAGGAAGGATACAGCGGGATGTCTAATGAAAAACTGTTTTTT; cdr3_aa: CASSEEGYSGMSNEKLFF
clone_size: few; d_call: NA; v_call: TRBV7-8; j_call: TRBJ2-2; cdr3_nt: TGTGCCAGCAGCCCACCTGACGGGGAGCTGTTTTTT; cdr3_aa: CASSPPDGELFF
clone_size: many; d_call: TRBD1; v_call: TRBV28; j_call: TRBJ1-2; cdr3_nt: TGTGCCAGCAGCCGACAGGGAAACTATGGCTACACCTTC; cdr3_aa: CASSRQGNYGYTF
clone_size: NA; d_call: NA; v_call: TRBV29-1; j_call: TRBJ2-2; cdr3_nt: TGCAGCGCGGCCGACGGGCTCACGAACACCGGGGAGCTGTTTTTT; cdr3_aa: CSAADGLTNTGELFF
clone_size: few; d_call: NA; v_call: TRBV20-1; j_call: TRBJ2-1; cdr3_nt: TGCAGTGCTAAGTTCGGGTCGGGGTACAATGAGCAGTTCTTC; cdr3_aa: CSAKFGSGYNEQFF
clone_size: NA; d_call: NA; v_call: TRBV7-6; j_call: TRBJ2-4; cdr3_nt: TGTGCCAGCAGCCCCGCCGGGGTGGGGGCCAAAAACATTCAGTACTTC; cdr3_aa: CASSPAGVGAKNIQYF
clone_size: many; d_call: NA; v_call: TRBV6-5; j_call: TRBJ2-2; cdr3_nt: TGTGCCAGCAGTTGGGCTGGGGCATCGAACACCGGGGAGCTGTTTTTT; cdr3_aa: CASSWAGASNTGELFF
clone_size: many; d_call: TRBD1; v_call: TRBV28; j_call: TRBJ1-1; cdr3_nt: TGTGCCAGCATGGGACGGGACAGGGTGAAAATGGCTTTCTTT; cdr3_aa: CASMGRDRVKMAFF
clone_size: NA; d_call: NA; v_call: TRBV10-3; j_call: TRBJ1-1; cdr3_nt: TGTGCCATCCGAGGGGAGGAGAAGAACACTGAAGCTTTCTTT; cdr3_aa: CAIRGEEKNTEAFF
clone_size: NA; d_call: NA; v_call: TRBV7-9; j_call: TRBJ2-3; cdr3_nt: TGTGCCAGCAGCTTATGGACAGATACGCAGTATTTT; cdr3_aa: CASSLWTDTQYF
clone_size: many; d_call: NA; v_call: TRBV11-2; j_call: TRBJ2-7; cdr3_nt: TGTGCCAGCAGCCGATCCTACCCCCAGCGCGACCCCTACGAGCAGTACTTC; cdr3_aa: CASSRSYPQRDPYEQYF
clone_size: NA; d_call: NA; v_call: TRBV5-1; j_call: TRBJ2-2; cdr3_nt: TGCGCCAGCAGCTTGGAGCTGGGCACCGGGGAGCTGTTTTTT; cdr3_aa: CASSLELGTGELFF
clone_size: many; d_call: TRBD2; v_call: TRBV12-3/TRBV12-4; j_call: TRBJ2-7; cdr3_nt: TGTGCCAGCAGTGGGGGGACTAGCGGGCACTACTACGAGCAGTACTTC; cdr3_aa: CASSGGTSGHYYEQYF
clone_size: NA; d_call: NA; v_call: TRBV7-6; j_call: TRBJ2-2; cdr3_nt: TGTGCCAGCAGCACAGTGGGCGGGGAGCTGTTTTTT; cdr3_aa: CASSTVGGELFF
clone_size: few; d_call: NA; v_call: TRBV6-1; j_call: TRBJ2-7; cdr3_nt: TGTGCCAGCAGTGAAACTCTGCTCCTCGAGCAGTACTTC; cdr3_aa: CASSETLLLEQYF
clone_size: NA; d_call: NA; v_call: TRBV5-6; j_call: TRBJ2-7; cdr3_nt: TGTGCCAGCAGTTCAGGGCACGAGCAGTACTTC; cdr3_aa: CASSSGHEQYF
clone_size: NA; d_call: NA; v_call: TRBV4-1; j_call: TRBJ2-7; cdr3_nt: TGCGCCAGCAGCCAAGAAAAGGCACACGAGCAGTACTTC; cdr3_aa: CASSQEKAHEQYF
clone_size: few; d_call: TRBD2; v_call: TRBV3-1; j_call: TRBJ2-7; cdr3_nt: TGTGCCAGCAGCCAAGGGGGACTAGCGGGAGAGAGCTCCTACGAGCAGTACTTC; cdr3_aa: CASSQGGLAGESSYEQYF
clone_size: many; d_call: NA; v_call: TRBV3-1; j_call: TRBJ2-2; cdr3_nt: TGTGCCAGCAGCCAACTGGGGAGCGGGGAGCTGTTTTTT; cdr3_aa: CASSQLGSGELFF
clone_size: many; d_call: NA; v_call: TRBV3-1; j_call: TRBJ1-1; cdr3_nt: TGTGCCAGCAGCCCTGAGGCATTCGCCGGGGGGAGTCGTGAAGCTTTCTTT; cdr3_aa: CASSPEAFAGGSREAFF
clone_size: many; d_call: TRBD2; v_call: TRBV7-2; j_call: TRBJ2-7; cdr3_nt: TGTGCCAGCAGTCTCTCCGGGACTAGCGTCTACGAGCAGTACTTC; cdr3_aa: CASSLSGTSVYEQYF
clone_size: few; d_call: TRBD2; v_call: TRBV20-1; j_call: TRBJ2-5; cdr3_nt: TGCAGTGCTAGAGATTTGGGACTAGCGGGAGCAGAGACCCAGTACTTC; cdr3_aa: CSARDLGLAGAETQYF
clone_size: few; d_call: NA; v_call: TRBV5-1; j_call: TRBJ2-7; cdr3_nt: TGCGCCAGCAGCTTATGGGGTTACGAGCAGTACTTC; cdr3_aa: CASSLWGYEQYF
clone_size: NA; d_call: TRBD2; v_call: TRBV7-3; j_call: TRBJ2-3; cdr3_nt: TGTGCCAGCAGCCTCGGGTTCGGCGGGAGAACAGATACGCAGTATTTT; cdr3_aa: CASSLGFGGRTDTQYF
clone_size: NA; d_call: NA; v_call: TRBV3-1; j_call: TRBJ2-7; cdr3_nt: TGTGCCAGCAGCCAAGGGCAGGGGATTGCCTACGAGCAGTACTTC; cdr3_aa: CASSQGQGIAYEQYF
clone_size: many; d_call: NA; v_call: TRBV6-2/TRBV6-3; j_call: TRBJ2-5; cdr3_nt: TGTGCCAGCAGTTACTCGAGGTTCGGCGGAGAAGAGACCCAGTACTTC; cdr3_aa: CASSYSRFGGEETQYF
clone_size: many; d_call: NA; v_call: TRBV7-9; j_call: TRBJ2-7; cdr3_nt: TGTGCCAGCCACATGGCGGGGGCAGAAGAGCAGTACTTC; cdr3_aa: CASHMAGAEEQYF
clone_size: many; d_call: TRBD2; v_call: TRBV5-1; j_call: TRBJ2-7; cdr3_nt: TGTGCCAGCAGCTCAAGGACTAGCGGGAGTACCTACGAGCAGTACTTC; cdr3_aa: CASSSRTSGSTYEQYF
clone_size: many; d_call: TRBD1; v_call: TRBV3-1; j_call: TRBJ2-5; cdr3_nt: TGTGCCAGCAGCCAAGATAGGGACAGACCTCCTCAAGAGACCCAGTACTTC; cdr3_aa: CASSQDRDRPPQETQYF
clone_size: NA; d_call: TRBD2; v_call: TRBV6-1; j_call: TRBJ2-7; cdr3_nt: TGTGCCAGCAGTCGGGAGGGGACACCCTCCCTCGAGCAGTACTTC; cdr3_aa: CASSREGTPSLEQYF
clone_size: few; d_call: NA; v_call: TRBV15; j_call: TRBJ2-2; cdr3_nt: TGTGCCACCAGCAGTGTATACAGGGCCAACACCGGGGAGCTGTTTTTT; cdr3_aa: CATSSVYRANTGELFF
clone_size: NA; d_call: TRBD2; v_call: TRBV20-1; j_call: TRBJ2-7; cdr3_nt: TGCAGTGCTAGAGATTTGGGACTAGCGGGAGAAGGGCAGTACTTC; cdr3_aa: CSARDLGLAGEGQYF
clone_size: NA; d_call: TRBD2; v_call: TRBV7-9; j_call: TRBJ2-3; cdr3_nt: TGTACCAGCAGCTTGGACACTAGCGGTCGGCAGTATTTT; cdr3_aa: CTSSLDTSGRQYF
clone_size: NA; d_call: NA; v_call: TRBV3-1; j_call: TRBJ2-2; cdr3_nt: TGTGCCAGCAGCCAACCTAGCGCGGGGAACACCGGGGAGCTGTTTTTT; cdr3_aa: CASSQPSAGNTGELFF
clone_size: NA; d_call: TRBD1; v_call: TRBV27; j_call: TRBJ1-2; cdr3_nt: TGTGCCAGCAGTTTGTCCGAGACAGGGGGCACATATGGCTACACCTTC; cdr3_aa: CASSLSETGGTYGYTF
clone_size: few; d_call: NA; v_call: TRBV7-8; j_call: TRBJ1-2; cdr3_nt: TGTGCCAGCAGCTTAGGGAGGGGGACGGGCTATGGCTACACCTTC; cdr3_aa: CASSLGRGTGYGYTF
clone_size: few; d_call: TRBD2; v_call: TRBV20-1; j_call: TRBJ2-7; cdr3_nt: TGCAGTGCTAGAGGGCTAGCGGGAGTAAGGGAGCAGTACTTC; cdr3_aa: CSARGLAGVREQYF
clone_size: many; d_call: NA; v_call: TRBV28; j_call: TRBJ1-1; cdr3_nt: TGCGCCAGCAGCTTTCACAAGAACACTGAAGCTTTCTTT; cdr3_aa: CASSFHKNTEAFF
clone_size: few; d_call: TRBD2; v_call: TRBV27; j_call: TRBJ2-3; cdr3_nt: TGTGCCAGAGAGTCCGGGCGGGAGGGACAAGATACGCAGTATTTT; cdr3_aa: CARESGREGQDTQYF
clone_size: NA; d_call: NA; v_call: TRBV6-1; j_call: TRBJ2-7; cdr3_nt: TGTGCCAGCAGTCAACAGGCTCCTATTCCTTCCTACGAGCAGTACTTC; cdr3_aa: CASSQQAPIPSYEQYF
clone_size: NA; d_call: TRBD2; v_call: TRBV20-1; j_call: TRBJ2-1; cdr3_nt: TGCAGTGCTAGGGTAGGGACTAGCGTCTACAATGAGCAGTTCTTC; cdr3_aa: CSARVGTSVYNEQFF
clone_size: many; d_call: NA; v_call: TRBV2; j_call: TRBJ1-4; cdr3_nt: TGTGCTTGGCTTGACTTGGATGAAAAACTGTTTTTT; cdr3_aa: CAWLDLDEKLFF